This TCR beta chain was identified in a study of shared clonotypes between healthy human individuals (TCRdb year 2020). Regarding the complete study: Three men and two women, aged 18 to 49 years, made up the cohort. For each donor, CD4 naive and CD4 memory were each run on three plates, CD8 naive on two plates, and CD8 memory on one plate. To estimate repertoire size and how much clonotypes are shared between individuals, the study performed deep sequencing of blood TCR repertoires from a few healthy adults. To increase sequencing depth and limit assay-specific biases, TCR repertoire library preparation and sequencing were carried out by different laboratories using diverse techniques. Each donor's leukapheresis produced roughly between roughly 0.94 and 9.5 billion PBMCs. What the study reported, not specific to this receptor: Incomplete sequencing was indicated by rarefaction of sorted-subset datasets, despite the large sequencing depth. Estimated clonotype richness was generally larger for naive than for memory subsets. Across several donors, roughly 5.1% of naive CD4, approximately 3.6% of naive CD8, 2.3% of memory CD4, and 0.4% of memory CD8 clonotypes were shared. Based on pairwise subsampling, the degree of clonotype sharing among donors was expected to be affected by sequencing depth. Clonotypes shared by all four sorted-subset donors showed higher generation probabilities than non-shared clonotypes. Sampling was limited to blood, and TCR repertoires in tissue likely differ from TCR repertoires in blood. The small number of donors limited the genetic and exposure-history diversity represented.

Using the deep immunoSEQ assay, TCR CDR3 regions were amplified from genomic DNA by multiplex PCR. Extracted genomic DNA from each cell subset was spread evenly across all wells of several immunoSEQ 96-well plates, with each plate serving as a replicate. For sorted subsets, each replicate PCR was loaded with approximately 190 ng genomic DNA, equivalent to about 30,000 T cell genomes. The purified libraries were quantified using a Qubit 3.0 fluorometer, sized with a Bioanalyzer 2100, and then quantified again using the KAPA Library Quantification kit. A separate single-read 150-cycle Illumina NextSeq 550 flow cell was used to sequence each immunoSEQ 96-well plate. In the source study's methods: The immunoSEQ output contained only junctional sequences without quality scores, so filtering could not match that applied to full-length reads. Sequences were annotated with PyIR, a Python wrapper for IgBLAST v1.9, using IMGT germline references to assign V/J genes and CDR3. Reads were removed for weak V/J assignments (E-value above 1e-6), missing CDR3, stop codons, out-of-frame junctions, or ambiguous translated residues. V3J clonotypes were defined as sequences sharing an identical inferred V gene, J gene, and CDR3 amino acid sequence. To compute the percentage overlap between repertoires, the number of shared unique clonotypes was divided by the size of the smaller repertoire. Repertoire richness was assessed with RTK rarefaction, the Chao1 estimator, and Recon v2.1 estimates of unobserved clonotypes. For all TCRbeta clonotypes obtained by the gDNA method from a few donors, generation probabilities were computed with OLGA. As stored in TCRdb, this immuneACCESS dataset retains in-frame rearrangements with V and J assigned. A fraction of the clones does not appear; measured against another copy, unresolved V genes explain less than half of the discrepancy, and the remainder lacks a known reason. V and J calls and clone size are given by that table; D and trimming were obtained from the DNA. This sample has about 1.1 million clones in its table, and 75% to 80% of those were observed once. The ten largest clones add up to roughly 0.57% of the sample.

Healthy HIV-negative adults with no recently reported acute infections or vaccinations were included as donors. Every donor was a Caucasian adult residing in Nashville, Tennessee, USA. Magnetic negative selection was used to enrich CD4+ T cells, after which naive cells were positively selected on CD45RA and the negative fraction became the memory subset. Blood was collected by leukapheresis, and PBMCs were isolated by Ficoll-Histopaque density gradient centrifugation and then cryopreserved in liquid nitrogen vapor phase. Analytical flow cytometry was used to check the purity and quantity of each magnetically sorted T cell population. Genomic DNA was isolated from every sorted fraction and measured by UV absorbance on a Nanodrop 2000c. Turning to this clone: The antigen it recognizes is unknown. No qualities accompany the bases; no much larger clone lies one base away.

The specimen was memory CD4+ T cells from PBMCs. Sample cell subset or site, as interpreted from the label and publication: CD45RA-negative fraction. The sequence was obtained from a man younger than 30 in good health. Some clones in this sample may be carry-over from other donors' samples.

The DNA reads as follows: TGTGCCAGCAGTTCGACAGGGGTCCTTGAAGCTTTCTTT. Its translation reads: CASSSTGVLEAFF. The chain links TRBV28 with TRBJ1-1; 8 central nucleotides agree with TRBD1. The germline V gene supplies CDR1 MDHEN and CDR2 SYDVKM. Including cysteine and phenylalanine, the CDR3 has 13 amino acids. Only CDR3 DNA remains: 39 bases, in frame from the first base. V lost 4 bases and J lost 7 bases, and the count of bases not matched to a germline gene is 5.